This T cell receptor (beta chain) was profiled in a study of T-cell reconstitution after alpha-beta-depleted transplantation in children. The TCRbeta library was prepared with unique molecular identifiers. TCRdb used MiXCR to reprocess the PCR reads, holding one entry per CDR3 protein. The sample lists over 150,000 distinct CDR3 sequences; more than 12% were seen once. V shed 6 bases, J shed 8 bases, and the junction held 7 bases outside the gene matches. Germline loops: CDR1 MNHEY, CDR2 SMNVEV (reference sequence). There are 13 residues in the CDR3. The sequence was obtained from a human donor who donated a stem cell graft to a child with acute lymphoblastic leukemia. Sample: PBMCs from the stem cell graft donor, taken from the stem cell graft. The chain links TRBV27 to TRBJ1-2, with 9 nucleotides matching TRBD1. This CDR3 reads CASRGQGFGGYTF. In nucleotides, the CDR3 is TGTGCCAGCAGGGGACAGGGTTTCGGCGGCTACACCTTC.